These 26 T cell receptor beta chains were sequenced from one sample in a study of blood T cell repertoires in COVID-19. TCRdb's copy holds only in-frame clones and misses some; the assay was immunoSEQ multiplex PCR. Seen here are 170,000 or so clones, roughly 90% observed once, and the top ten hold approximately 0.56%. Input material: peripheral blood. These receptors were collected from a man aged 50-60 years with acute or convalescent COVID-19.

The genes are TRBV7-3 and TRBJ2-3; perhaps TRBD2 as D (5 bases). The CDR3 is 13 residues long. CDR1 is SGHTA, CDR2 FQGTGA, per germline. Trimming removed 1 base at V and 4 bases at J, with 6 bases between. In DNA, the CDR3 is TGTGCCAGCAGCTTAAAGGGAGCAGATACGCAGTATTTT. This sequence encodes CASSLKGADTQYF.

V is TRBV5-8 and J is TRBJ2-3, with 8 bases that match TRBD1. Trimming cost V 1 base and J 0 bases; bases outside gene matches: 4. The CDR3 loop spans 16 amino acids. Germline CDR1 SGHTS, CDR2 YDEGEE. This chain's CDR3 is CASSLTGQGSTDTQYF. In DNA form, the CDR3 reads TGTGCCAGCAGCTTGACAGGACAGGGTAGCACAGATACGCAGTATTTT.

The chain employs TRBV7-2 and TRBJ2-5; D not certain. This CDR3 comprises 14 residues. The V and J ends lost 2 bases and 2 bases respectively, with 9 bases between them. The V gene's germline CDR1 is SGHTA and CDR2 FQGNSA. DNA of the CDR3: TGTGCCAGCAGCTTATGGGCCAGACAAGAGACCCAGTACTTC. It yields the protein CASSLWARQETQYF.

There are a few counts of this clone. This chain uses TRBV5-1 with TRBJ1-1, with 7 bases aligning to TRBD1. The CDR3 extends over 13 amino acids. Trimming at V came to 4 bases and at J to 7 bases, leaving 7 bases not matched to a gene. Looked up from germline, CDR1 is SGHRS and CDR2 is YFSETQ. The CDR3 DNA reads TGCGCCAGCAGCCCTGGGACAGCAAATGAAGCTTTCTTT. Translation gives CASSPGTANEAFF.

The chain employs TRBV28 and TRBJ2-7, with D perhaps matching TRBD1 (6 bases). Germline-derived CDR1 and CDR2 are MDHEN and SYDVKM. The CDR3 contains 13 residues. Trimming shortened V by 3 bases and J by 2 bases, and 8 bases separated the two germline ends. CDR3 nucleotide sequence: TGTGCCAGCAGTTTTACAGGGCCCTACGAGCAGTACTTC. Protein product: CASSFTGPYEQYF. The full variable domain, its missing parts supplied by reference TRBV28 and TRBJ2-7, is DVKVTQSSRYLVKRTGEKVFLECVQDMDHENMFWYRQDPGLGLRLIYFSYDVKMKEKGDIPEGYSVSREKKERFSLILESASTNQTSMYLCASSFTGPYEQYFGPGTRLTVT.

The chain employs TRBV5-1 and TRBJ2-3; D possibly corresponds to TRBD2 (5 bases). The V gene lost 3 bases and the J gene lost 2 bases, with 13 bases spanning the gap. Germline CDR1 reads SGHRS; CDR2 reads YFSETQ. The CDR3 consists of 15 residues. The CDR3 DNA sequence: TGCGCCAGCAGCTCGCCCGGAGGCTCCACAGATACGCAGTATTTT. The encoded protein is CASSSPGGSTDTQYF. The variable domain in full, completed from reference TRBV5-1 and TRBJ2-3, reads KAGVTQTPRYLIKTRGQQVTLSCSPISGHRSVSWYQQTPGQGLQFLFEYFSETQRNKGNFPGRFSGRQFSNSRSEMNVSTLELGDSALYLCASSSPGGSTDTQYFGPGTRLTVL.

CDR3 sequence: CASAGSSYNEQFF. The CDR3 DNA follows: TGCGCCAGCGCTGGGAGCTCCTACAATGAGCAGTTCTTC. V and J are TRBV10-1 and TRBJ2-1, with D perhaps matching TRBD2 (5 bases). Trimming cost V 8 bases and J 0 bases, with 8 bases left between them. The V gene's germline CDR1 is WNHNN and CDR2 SYGVQD (reference sequence). CDR3 length: 13 residues.

The chain uses TRBV6-5 and TRBJ1-6, with no clear D. Germline CDR1 reads MNHEY; CDR2 reads SVGAGI. V was trimmed by 7 bases and J by 8 bases, leaving 12 bases between them. The CDR3 loop spans 13 amino acids. Written as DNA, the CDR3 is TGTGCCAGCAAGCGGAGCCGGGATTCACCCCTCCACTTT. It is translated as CASKRSRDSPLHF.

This chain connects TRBV14 to TRBJ1-2, with a weak D call TRBD1 (6 bases). Germline V gene lookup returns CDR1 SGHDN and CDR2 FVKESK. The CDR3 is made up of 13 amino acids. Trimming cost V 6 bases and J 0 bases, with 8 bases left between them. The CDR3 DNA reads TGTGCCAGCAGACAGGGAGCTAACTATGGCTACACCTTC. Translation: CASRQGANYGYTF. The entire variable domain, with the rest obtained from reference TRBV14 and TRBJ1-2, is as follows: EAGVTQFPSHSVIEKGQTVTLRCDPISGHDNLYWYRRVMGKEIKFLLHFVKESKQDESGMPNNRFLAERTGGTYSTLKVQPAELEDSGVYFCASRQGANYGYTFGSGTRLTVV.

The rearrangement links TRBV2 to TRBJ1-6; D gene unclear. Germline V CDR1 and CDR2: SNHLY, FYNNEI. V lost 3 bases, J lost 0 bases, and 6 bases lay in between. The CDR3 has 15 amino acids. The CDR3 is CASSDPLSYNSPLHF. CDR3 in DNA: TGTGCCAGCAGTGACCCACTCTCCTATAATTCACCCCTCCACTTT.

J is TRBJ2-1 and V is TRBV25-1; 7 positions match TRBD2. The trim removed 3 bases at V and 0 bases at J, leaving 5 bases unmatched. Germline CDR1 MGHDK, CDR2 SYGVNS. The CDR3 contains 16 residues. CDR3 protein: CASSDLLATSYNEQFF. The CDR3 bases are TGTGCCAGCAGTGACCTACTAGCGACCTCCTACAATGAGCAGTTCTTC.

The gene calls are TRBV7-3 and TRBJ2-3; TRBD2 matches 9 bases. The CDR3 loop spans 17 amino acids. Germline CDR1 reads SGHTA; CDR2 reads FQGTGA. With 1 base clipped from V and 5 bases from J, the junction kept 10 bases outside the gene matches. CDR3 coding DNA: TGTGCCAGCAGCTTAAGCGGTAGCGGGAGTGGGCAAGATACGCAGTATTTT. Its translation is CASSLSGSGSGQDTQYF.

V gene TRBV19 combines with J gene TRBJ2-7; 7 bases match TRBD2. The CDR3 extends over 14 amino acids. CDR1 LNHDA and CDR2 SQIVND come from the germline V gene (reference sequence). With 2 bases clipped from V and 1 base from J, the junction kept 2 bases outside the gene matches. The CDR3 spells CASSITAGSYEQYF. DNA for the CDR3: TGTGCCAGTAGTATAACAGCGGGGTCCTACGAGCAGTACTTC.

The chain joins TRBV3-1 (or the pseudogene TRBV3-2) to TRBJ2-3; 7 bases match TRBD1. The V gene end was trimmed by 4 bases and the J gene end by 6 bases; junction bases not matched to a gene: 13. Germline V gives CDR1 LGHDT, CDR2 YNNKEL (reference sequence). This CDR3 has 16 residues. This CDR3 reads CASSLRQGTAIDTQYF. The CDR3 nucleotides are TGTGCCAGCAGCCTCCGACAGGGTACTGCAATCGATACGCAGTATTTT.

Concerning this clone: The sample holds other DNA sequences that translate to the same CDR3. The chain carries TRBV28 and TRBJ1-5; 10 bases match TRBD1. Germline CDR1 is MDHEN and CDR2 is SYDVKM. J lost 4 bases, V lost 5 bases, and 8 bases had no gene match. This CDR3 comprises 16 residues. The CDR3 sequence is CASSPPRTGGNQPQHF. In nucleotides, the CDR3 is TGTGCCAGCAGTCCCCCCCGGACAGGGGGGAATCAGCCCCAGCATTTT.

The gene calls are TRBV27 and TRBJ2-3; TRBD2 matches at 11 bases. The germline gives CDR1 MNHEY, CDR2 SMNVEV (reference sequence). This CDR3 comprises 15 residues. After removal of 10 bases from V and 4 bases from J, the junction contained 10 bases not matched to a gene. CDR3 sequence reads: CATNPSGRLSDTQYF. DNA of the CDR3: TGTGCCACCAATCCTAGCGGGAGGTTATCAGATACGCAGTATTTT.

This clone was observed a few times. The chain employs TRBV3-1 (or the pseudogene TRBV3-2) and TRBJ1-2; 7 bases line up with TRBD1. Losses at the gene ends were 2 bases for V and 6 bases for J; bases not matched to a gene: 3. CDR1 and CDR2 (germline): LGHDT, YNNKEL (reference sequence). The CDR3 spans 13 residues. CDR3 DNA: TGTGCCAGCAGCCAACGTACAGGGGATGGCTACACCTTC. Translation gives CASSQRTGDGYTF.

The rearrangement joins TRBV9 to TRBJ1-1; no clear D gene. The CDR3 runs to 14 residues. Trimming left V 0 bases short and J 1 base short, with 7 bases between. From germline, CDR1 is SGDLS and CDR2 YYNGEE. The CDR3 nucleotides are TGTGCCAGCAGCGTAGAACAGAAGAACACTGAAGCTTTCTTT. This translates into CASSVEQKNTEAFF.

The chain employs TRBV28 and TRBJ1-2; D not resolved. The CDR3 is 15 amino acids. Trimming took 6 bases from V and 4 from J, leaving 18 bases between them. CDR1 is MDHEN, CDR2 SYDVKM, per germline. The CDR3 nucleotides read TGTGCCAGCAGACTCGGCCAGGAAATTGGCTATGGCTACACCTTC. As protein: CASRLGQEIGYGYTF.

The rearrangement uses TRBV19 and TRBJ2-3, with 9 bases that match TRBD1. The germline V gene has CDR1 LNHDA and CDR2 SQIVND (reference sequence). CDR3 length equals 16 residues. V gave up 6 bases and J gave up 0 bases; unmatched junction bases: 7. The CDR3 region has the DNA TGTGCCAGTAGCCAATTACAGGGGGCTAGCACAGATACGCAGTATTTT. Translating gives CASSQLQGASTDTQYF.

With respect to this clone: This CDR3 is also generated by other DNA sequences in the sample. The V call is TRBV19, the J call TRBJ2-7; TRBD1 might be the D (6 bases). CDR1 LNHDA and CDR2 SQIVND come from the germline V gene (reference sequence). This CDR3 has 16 amino acids. V lost 6 bases to trimming and J lost 4 bases, with 22 bases between them. The CDR3 region has the DNA TGTGCCAGTAGCTCCTCAGGGGTCACATTTGAGTACGAGCAGTACTTC. Its translation is CASSSSGVTFEYEQYF.

This clone showed up just once. The chain employs TRBV4-3 and TRBJ2-1; weak D call: TRBD2 (5 bases). Trimming removed 1 base at V and 0 bases at J, with 13 bases between. Per germline, CDR1 LGHNA and CDR2 YSLEER. The CDR3 contains 17 residues. CDR3 nucleotide sequence: TGCGCCAGCAGCCAAGTCTTAGCGACAAGCTCCTACAATGAGCAGTTCTTC. Residues: CASSQVLATSSYNEQFF.

The chain employs TRBV28 and TRBJ1-4; D unclear. Germline V gene sequence: CDR1 MDHEN, CDR2 SYDVKM. V gave up 1 base and J gave up 0 bases, with 6 bases separating them. The CDR3 is 15 residues long. CDR3 protein: CASSLLGATNEKLFF. The CDR3 nucleotides read TGTGCCAGCAGTTTATTGGGAGCAACTAATGAAAAACTGTTTTTT. The full variable domain, with the rest looked up from reference TRBV28 and TRBJ1-4, is DVKVTQSSRYLVKRTGEKVFLECVQDMDHENMFWYRQDPGLGLRLIYFSYDVKMKEKGDIPEGYSVSREKKERFSLILESASTNQTSMYLCASSLLGATNEKLFFGSGTQLSVL.

The chain uses TRBV6-6 and TRBJ2-4, with 8 bases identical to TRBD1. The CDR3 has 16 residues. The germline gives CDR1 MNHNY, CDR2 SVGAGI (reference sequence). Unmatched junction bases numbered 7, after V lost 6 bases and J lost 0 bases. CDR3 in DNA: TGTGCCAGCAGCAGACAGGGGTCCCTAGCCAAAAACATTCAGTACTTC. Residues: CASSRQGSLAKNIQYF.

This chain uses TRBV30 with TRBJ2-1; 7 bases are shared with TRBD1. The germline V gene encodes CDR1 GTSNPN and CDR2 SVGIG (reference sequence). V dropped 0 bases and J dropped 3; count of bases not matched to a gene: 5. The CDR3 contains 15 residues. For the CDR3, the DNA is TGTGCCTGGAGTGTACGCACAGGGGTCTACAATGAGCAGTTCTTC. Its translation: CAWSVRTGVYNEQFF.

The chain joins TRBV19 to TRBJ2-5; TRBD1 aligns across 7 bases. The CDR3 runs to 13 residues. J gave up 5 bases and V 9 bases, and 9 bases lay outside the gene matches. From germline, CDR1 is LNHDA and CDR2 SQIVND (reference sequence). CDR3 sequence reads: CASRQGNMETQYF. As DNA, the CDR3 is TGTGCCAGCCGACAGGGAAATATGGAGACCCAGTACTTC.